These T cell receptor beta chains were read from a single sample in a study of cytomegalovirus exposure and HLA in healthy donors. Libraries were prepared by immunoSEQ multiplex PCR; TCRdb keeps only in-frame clonotypes and omits some of them. The profile covers approximately 130,000 clones, with roughly 80% appearing a single time and 1% to 1.5% taken by the ten largest. Source material: PBMCs. The origin of the receptors is a middle-aged man in good health and CMV-seronegative. Each CDR3 is given with its conserved first and last residue. Each record gives: V gene, D gene, clone size, J gene, CDR3 protein, CDR3 DNA. D genes are given only for firm matches. Not all rows give a size; the values are once, few, many and, for expanded clones, a class.

V gene: TRBV29-1
D gene: .
clone size: .
J gene: TRBJ2-1
CDR3 protein: CSVTGTMAGEGSISSYNEQFF
CDR3 DNA: TGCAGCGTAACAGGGACTATGGCGGGAGAGGGGTCTATTAGCTCCTACAATGAGCAGTTCTTC

V gene: TRBV7-8
D gene: TRBD1
clone size: once
J gene: TRBJ2-2
CDR3 protein: CASSSPRTGPGELFF
CDR3 DNA: TGTGCCAGCAGCTCTCCTAGGACAGGGCCCGGGGAGCTGTTTTTT

V gene: TRBV7-2
D gene: .
clone size: .
J gene: TRBJ2-7
CDR3 protein: CASSLGSSSYEQYF
CDR3 DNA: TGTGCCAGCAGCTTAGGGTCTAGCTCCTACGAGCAGTACTTC

V gene: TRBV28
D gene: .
clone size: .
J gene: TRBJ1-5
CDR3 protein: CASSRRVSGNQPQHF
CDR3 DNA: TGTGCCAGCAGTCGCAGGGTCTCGGGCAATCAGCCCCAGCATTTT

V gene: TRBV5-1
D gene: .
clone size: .
J gene: TRBJ1-4
CDR3 protein: CASSLTGTILEKLFF
CDR3 DNA: TGCGCCAGCAGCTTGACGGGGACAATTTTGGAAAAACTGTTTTTT

V gene: TRBV18
D gene: TRBD2
clone size: .
J gene: TRBJ2-1
CDR3 protein: CASSPPLGRDYNEQFF
CDR3 DNA: TGTGCCAGCTCACCACCCCTAGGGAGGGATTACAATGAGCAGTTCTTC

V gene: TRBV29-1
D gene: .
clone size: .
J gene: TRBJ2-7
CDR3 protein: CSVEEDRTYEQYF
CDR3 DNA: TGCAGCGTTGAAGAGGACAGAACCTACGAGCAGTACTTC

V gene: TRBV28
D gene: .
clone size: .
J gene: TRBJ2-7
CDR3 protein: CASSPPPWRSYEQYF
CDR3 DNA: TGTGCCAGCAGCCCCCCGCCCTGGAGGTCCTACGAGCAGTACTTC

V gene: TRBV29-1
D gene: TRBD2
clone size: .
J gene: TRBJ2-7
CDR3 protein: CSVGLAGNYEQYF
CDR3 DNA: TGCAGCGTCGGACTAGCGGGCAACTACGAGCAGTACTTC

V gene: TRBV10-3
D gene: TRBD2
clone size: .
J gene: TRBJ2-3
CDR3 protein: CAISGKTSGATDTQYF
CDR3 DNA: TGTGCCATCAGTGGGAAGACTAGCGGGGCTACAGATACGCAGTATTTT

V gene: TRBV21-1
D gene: .
clone size: once
J gene: TRBJ1-5
CDR3 protein: CASSPRQKDSNQPQHF
CDR3 DNA: TGTGCCAGCAGCCCCCGACAGAAAGATAGCAATCAGCCCCAGCATTTT

V gene: TRBV11-2
D gene: TRBD2
clone size: .
J gene: TRBJ2-3
CDR3 protein: CASSPGLGWDTQYF
CDR3 DNA: TGTGCCAGCAGCCCGGGACTAGGGTGGGATACGCAGTATTTT

V gene: TRBV30
D gene: TRBD2
clone size: .
J gene: TRBJ2-2
CDR3 protein: CAWSVSSGLAGGLNTGELFF
CDR3 DNA: TGTGCCTGGAGTGTAAGTTCCGGGCTAGCGGGAGGGTTAAACACCGGGGAGCTGTTTTTT

V gene: TRBV7-8
D gene: TRBD2
clone size: .
J gene: TRBJ2-1
CDR3 protein: CASSPGLSENNEQFF
CDR3 DNA: TGTGCCAGCAGCCCGGGACTATCCGAAAACAATGAGCAGTTCTTC

V gene: TRBV2
D gene: .
clone size: .
J gene: TRBJ2-7
CDR3 protein: CASSFDNSYEQYF
CDR3 DNA: TGTGCCAGCAGTTTTGACAACTCCTACGAGCAGTACTTC

V gene: TRBV27
D gene: .
clone size: .
J gene: TRBJ2-7
CDR3 protein: CASSLSGRRSSQEQYF
CDR3 DNA: TGTGCCAGCAGTTTATCCGGACGGAGGTCCAGTCAGGAGCAGTACTTC

V gene: TRBV28
D gene: TRBD1
clone size: .
J gene: TRBJ1-1
CDR3 protein: CASSSGQGANTEAFF
CDR3 DNA: TGTGCCAGCAGTTCGGGACAGGGGGCGAACACTGAAGCTTTCTTT

V gene: TRBV6-1
D gene: TRBD2
clone size: .
J gene: TRBJ2-2
CDR3 protein: CASSEAGAGGPTGELFF
CDR3 DNA: TGTGCCAGCAGTGAAGCGGGAGCGGGAGGGCCAACCGGGGAGCTGTTTTTT

V gene: TRBV19
D gene: TRBD2
clone size: .
J gene: TRBJ2-2
CDR3 protein: CASRGDLGLAGRTGELFF
CDR3 DNA: TGTGCCAGTAGGGGGGATCTGGGACTAGCGGGCAGAACCGGGGAGCTGTTTTTT

V gene: TRBV7-8
D gene: TRBD2
clone size: .
J gene: TRBJ2-2
CDR3 protein: CASSLERLAGTGELFF
CDR3 DNA: TGTGCCAGCAGCTTAGAGCGACTAGCGGGCACCGGGGAGCTGTTTTTT

V gene: TRBV10-2
D gene: .
clone size: .
J gene: TRBJ2-7
CDR3 protein: CASSEFRGEQYF
CDR3 DNA: TGCGCCAGCAGTGAATTTCGAGGGGAGCAGTACTTC

V gene: TRBV7-6
D gene: .
clone size: once
J gene: TRBJ2-1
CDR3 protein: CASSPLGGEKFF
CDR3 DNA: TGTGCCAGCAGCCCACTAGGGGGGGAAAAGTTCTTC

V gene: TRBV27
D gene: TRBD1
clone size: .
J gene: TRBJ2-1
CDR3 protein: CASSVIQGARDNEQFF
CDR3 DNA: TGTGCCAGCAGCGTCATACAGGGGGCAAGGGACAATGAGCAGTTCTTC

V gene: TRBV7-9
D gene: .
clone size: .
J gene: TRBJ1-1
CDR3 protein: CASSQLATEAFF
CDR3 DNA: TGTGCCAGCAGCCAACTCGCCACTGAAGCTTTCTTT

V gene: TRBV6-6
D gene: .
clone size: .
J gene: TRBJ1-1
CDR3 protein: CASSYLYTEAFF
CDR3 DNA: TGTGCCAGCAGTTATCTGTATACTGAAGCTTTCTTT

V gene: TRBV14
D gene: .
clone size: once
J gene: TRBJ2-6
CDR3 protein: CASSQGHRFNPGANVLTF
CDR3 DNA: TGTGCCAGCAGCCAAGGGCACAGGTTTAACCCTGGGGCCAACGTCCTGACTTTC

V gene: TRBV7-9
D gene: TRBD2
clone size: .
J gene: TRBJ2-5
CDR3 protein: CASSLVSGWVAGETQYF
CDR3 DNA: TGTGCCAGCAGCTTAGTATCCGGCTGGGTAGCGGGAGAGACCCAGTACTTC

V gene: TRBV5-1
D gene: TRBD2
clone size: .
J gene: TRBJ2-4
CDR3 protein: CASSPGGQGRFSIQYF
CDR3 DNA: TGCGCCAGCAGCCCGGGGGGGCAGGGGAGATTCTCCATTCAGTACTTC

V gene: TRBV11-3
D gene: .
clone size: .
J gene: TRBJ2-2
CDR3 protein: CASSRESTGELFF
CDR3 DNA: TGTGCCAGCAGCAGAGAATCAACCGGGGAGCTGTTTTTT

V gene: TRBV7-9
D gene: TRBD1
clone size: .
J gene: TRBJ1-2
CDR3 protein: CASSPTDRANYGYTF
CDR3 DNA: TGTGCCAGCAGCCCGACCGACAGGGCTAACTATGGCTACACCTTC

V gene: TRBV25-1
D gene: TRBD1
clone size: .
J gene: TRBJ1-2
CDR3 protein: CASRGQGNYGYTF
CDR3 DNA: TGTGCCAGCAGGGGACAGGGTAACTATGGCTACACCTTC

V gene: TRBV11-3
D gene: .
clone size: .
J gene: TRBJ2-3
CDR3 protein: CASSSRGTDTQYF
CDR3 DNA: TGTGCCAGCAGCTCACGGGGGACAGATACGCAGTATTTT

V gene: TRBV27
D gene: TRBD2
clone size: .
J gene: TRBJ2-7
CDR3 protein: CASSNKGLAGNEQYF
CDR3 DNA: TGTGCCAGCAGTAACAAAGGACTAGCGGGCAACGAGCAGTACTTC

V gene: TRBV29-1
D gene: .
clone size: .
J gene: TRBJ2-7
CDR3 protein: CSVASSYEQYF
CDR3 DNA: TGCAGCGTTGCTAGCAGCTACGAGCAGTACTTC

V gene: TRBV7-8
D gene: .
clone size: .
J gene: TRBJ2-1
CDR3 protein: CASSLKAPLKQFF
CDR3 DNA: TGTGCCAGCAGCTTAAAAGCCCCCCTAAAGCAGTTCTTC

V gene: TRBV19
D gene: .
clone size: .
J gene: TRBJ2-1
CDR3 protein: CASSITGRLDYYNEQFF
CDR3 DNA: TGTGCCAGTAGTATTACGGGGCGACTAGACTATTACAATGAGCAGTTCTTC

V gene: TRBV5-1
D gene: TRBD2
clone size: .
J gene: TRBJ2-1
CDR3 protein: CASSLALAGGLEQFF
CDR3 DNA: TGCGCCAGCAGCTTGGCCCTAGCGGGAGGCCTTGAGCAGTTCTTC

V gene: TRBV7-3
D gene: .
clone size: .
J gene: TRBJ2-2
CDR3 protein: CASSNSGGTGELFF
CDR3 DNA: TGTGCCAGCAGCAACTCCGGGGGAACCGGGGAGCTGTTTTTT

V gene: TRBV21-1
D gene: .
clone size: .
J gene: TRBJ2-7
CDR3 protein: CASSKRAGGITYEQYF
CDR3 DNA: TGTGCCAGCAGCAAAAGGGCGGGGGGGATCACCTACGAGCAGTACTTC

V gene: TRBV7-3
D gene: .
clone size: few
J gene: TRBJ2-2
CDR3 protein: CASRTGTGELFF
CDR3 DNA: TGTGCCAGCAGGACCGGGACCGGGGAGCTGTTTTTT

V gene: TRBV2
D gene: .
clone size: .
J gene: TRBJ1-4
CDR3 protein: CASMRSTNEKLFF
CDR3 DNA: TGTGCCAGCATGAGGTCAACTAATGAAAAACTGTTTTTT

V gene: TRBV28
D gene: .
clone size: .
J gene: TRBJ1-1
CDR3 protein: CASSLLVTEAFF
CDR3 DNA: TGTGCCAGCAGTTTATTAGTCACTGAAGCTTTCTTT

V gene: TRBV28
D gene: .
clone size: .
J gene: TRBJ1-5
CDR3 protein: CASTPWKGMRQPQHF
CDR3 DNA: TGTGCCAGCACTCCTTGGAAGGGGATGAGGCAGCCCCAGCATTTT

V gene: TRBV7-2
D gene: TRBD2
clone size: .
J gene: TRBJ2-7
CDR3 protein: CASSLEVAGGWNYEQYF
CDR3 DNA: TGTGCCAGCAGCTTAGAAGTAGCGGGAGGGTGGAACTACGAGCAGTACTTC

V gene: TRBV5-4
D gene: .
clone size: .
J gene: TRBJ1-3
CDR3 protein: CASSLGGRGNTIYF
CDR3 DNA: TGTGCCAGCAGCTTAGGAGGGAGAGGCAACACCATATATTTT

V gene: TRBV18
D gene: TRBD1
clone size: few
J gene: TRBJ2-1
CDR3 protein: CASSQNPGQSEQFF
CDR3 DNA: TGTGCCAGCTCCCAAAACCCGGGACAGAGTGAGCAGTTCTTC

V gene: TRBV7-9
D gene: TRBD2
clone size: .
J gene: TRBJ2-7
CDR3 protein: CASSWGTSGIGEQYF
CDR3 DNA: TGTGCCAGCAGCTGGGGGACTAGCGGGATAGGCGAGCAGTACTTC

V gene: TRBV6-8
D gene: .
clone size: .
J gene: TRBJ2-5
CDR3 protein: CASSYLVQETQYF
CDR3 DNA: TGTGCCAGCAGTTACCTCGTCCAAGAGACCCAGTACTTC

V gene: TRBV5-8
D gene: .
clone size: .
J gene: TRBJ1-6
CDR3 protein: CASTQNGAGGSPLHF
CDR3 DNA: TGTGCCAGCACCCAGAACGGTGCAGGAGGATCACCCCTCCACTTT

V gene: TRBV25-1
D gene: .
clone size: .
J gene: TRBJ2-7
CDR3 protein: CASSPPRRGRYEQYF
CDR3 DNA: TGTGCCAGCAGTCCCCCCCGGAGGGGGCGGTACGAGCAGTACTTC

V gene: TRBV30
D gene: TRBD1
clone size: .
J gene: TRBJ1-2
CDR3 protein: CAWSSGTVYGYTF
CDR3 DNA: TGTGCCTGGAGTTCCGGGACAGTGTATGGCTACACCTTC

V gene: TRBV27
D gene: TRBD1
clone size: .
J gene: TRBJ1-2
CDR3 protein: CASSLAGTEDYGYTF
CDR3 DNA: TGTGCCAGCAGTTTGGCCGGGACAGAAGACTATGGCTACACCTTC

V gene: TRBV5-1
D gene: .
clone size: .
J gene: TRBJ2-1
CDR3 protein: CASSFGSNEQFF
CDR3 DNA: TGCGCCAGCAGCTTCGGGAGCAATGAGCAGTTCTTC

V gene: TRBV11-1
D gene: TRBD2
clone size: .
J gene: TRBJ2-1
CDR3 protein: CASRAGRERYNEQFF
CDR3 DNA: TGTGCCAGCAGGGCAGGGCGGGAGCGGTATAATGAGCAGTTCTTC

V gene: TRBV20-1
D gene: .
clone size: .
J gene: TRBJ1-1
CDR3 protein: CSARRNTEAFF
CDR3 DNA: TGCAGTGCTAGGAGGAATACTGAAGCTTTCTTT

V gene: TRBV27
D gene: .
clone size: .
J gene: TRBJ2-3
CDR3 protein: CASSLSGAGRITDTQYF
CDR3 DNA: TGTGCCAGCAGTTTAAGTGGGGCAGGGAGGATCACAGATACGCAGTATTTT

V gene: TRBV30
D gene: TRBD1
clone size: .
J gene: TRBJ1-1
CDR3 protein: CAARTGSEAFF
CDR3 DNA: TGCGCTGCCCGGACAGGGAGTGAAGCTTTCTTT

V gene: TRBV4-1
D gene: .
clone size: .
J gene: TRBJ2-5
CDR3 protein: CASSQEGGALQETQYF
CDR3 DNA: TGCGCCAGCAGCCAAGAAGGAGGGGCCCTCCAAGAGACCCAGTACTTC

V gene: TRBV5-4
D gene: .
clone size: .
J gene: TRBJ2-5
CDR3 protein: CASSLDPSWGGKTQYF
CDR3 DNA: TGTGCCAGCAGCTTGGATCCTAGCTGGGGTGGGAAGACCCAGTACTTC

V gene: TRBV11-2
D gene: .
clone size: .
J gene: TRBJ2-7
CDR3 protein: CASSGVRGAYEQYF
CDR3 DNA: TGTGCCAGCAGTGGGGTTCGGGGAGCCTACGAGCAGTACTTC